This T cell receptor beta chain is drawn from a study of neoadjuvant anti-PD-1 for oral cavity cancer. Profiling relied on immunoSEQ multiplex PCR, and the TCRdb table lists in-frame clones only, not all of them. The repertoire holds around 81,000 clones, with roughly 80% as singletons. This TCR derives from a person aged 35-80 years with oral cavity squamous cell carcinoma. This specimen was PBMCs, taken before nivolumab (anti-PD-1) treatment.

The CDR3 DNA is TGTGCCACCAGCAGAGATAGGGGGCAGGAGACCCAGTACTTC. It yields the protein CATSRDRGQETQYF. The rearrangement links TRBV15 to TRBJ2-5, with TRBD1 matching over 7 bases. The J segment lost 5 bases and the V segment lost 0 bases, leaving 3 bases of the junction unmatched. Looked up from germline, CDR1 is LNHNV and CDR2 is YYDKDF (reference sequence). The CDR3 has 14 residues.